This T cell receptor (beta chain) was recovered during a study of shared clonotypes between healthy human individuals (dated by TCRdb to about 2020). Regarding the research as a whole: Three men and a couple of women, aged 18 to 49 years, made up the cohort. For each donor, three plates each were used for CD4 naive and CD4 memory, two plates were used for CD8 naive, and one plate was used for CD8 memory. To increase sequencing depth and limit assay-specific biases, TCR repertoire library preparation and sequencing were carried out by different laboratories using diverse techniques. To estimate repertoire size and how much clonotype sharing occurs between individuals, the study deeply sequenced the blood TCR repertoires of a handful of healthy adults. Between about 0.9 and 10 billion PBMCs per donor were obtained by leukapheresis.

Overall study results and their limits: When a handful of donors were compared, the shared fraction of clonotypes was roughly 4.8% for naive CD4, roughly 3.4% for naive CD8, about 2.5% for memory CD4, and approximately 0.4% for memory CD8. Pairwise subsampling led to the expectation that sequencing depth would affect the degree of clonotype sharing among donors. Sampling was restricted to blood, and TCR repertoires in tissues likely differ from the TCR repertoires found in blood. Compared with non-shared clonotypes, the clonotypes found in all four sorted-subset donors had higher generation probabilities. Because the study included only a small number of donors, the genetic and exposure-history diversity represented was limited. Rarefaction of sorted-subset datasets indicated incomplete sequencing despite the large sequencing depth. Naive subsets generally had larger estimated clonotype richness than memory subsets did.

As for this clone: It has no known antigen specificity. No base qualities exist here, and no much larger clone lies one base off it.

TCR CDR3 regions were amplified from genomic DNA by multiplex PCR using the deep immunoSEQ assay. For each cell subset, the extracted genomic DNA was distributed evenly across all wells of several immunoSEQ 96-well plates, and each plate served as one replicate. For sorted subsets, each replicate PCR was loaded with about 0.2 ug genomic DNA, equivalent to 30,000 or so T cell genomes. Purified libraries were quantified with a Qubit 3.0 fluorometer, sized on a Bioanalyzer 2100, and re-quantified with the KAPA Library Quantification kit. Every immunoSEQ 96-well plate was sequenced on a dedicated single-read 150-cycle Illumina NextSeq 550 flow cell. The authors' pipeline ran thus. Because only junctional sequences without quality scores were contained in the immunoSEQ output, filtering matching that applied to full-length reads could not be performed. To assign V/J genes and CDR3, sequences were annotated against IMGT germline references using PyIR, a Python wrapper for IgBLAST v1.9. Reads were filtered out if the reads had weak V/J assignments (E-value above 1e-6), no CDR3, stop codons, out-of-frame junctions, or ambiguous translated residues. A V3J clonotype was defined by an identical inferred V gene, J gene, and CDR3 amino acid sequence. The percentage overlap between two repertoires was calculated by dividing the number of shared unique clonotypes by the size of the smaller repertoire. Richness of each repertoire was evaluated using RTK rarefaction, the Chao1 estimator, and Recon v2.1 estimates of unobserved clonotypes. OLGA was used to compute generation probabilities for all TCRbeta clonotypes that the gDNA method yielded from a handful of donors. Not all clones reach the TCRdb copy of this immuneACCESS table, which keeps in-frame sequences only. Checked studies attribute under half of the gap to unresolved V genes and leave the rest unexplained. V and J calls and clone size are given by that table; D and trimming were obtained from the DNA. The sample table shows about 2.4 million clones, and more than 90% are seen once. Jointly, the top ten make up 0.14% of the sample.

CDR1 MNHNY and CDR2 SVGAGI were looked up in the germline V gene (reference sequence). From the cysteine up to the phenylalanine, the CDR3 has a length of 15 residues. The only DNA kept is the CDR3, 45 bases in frame from the first base. V gives up 1 base and J gives up 14 bases, and the segment between their germline ends measures 20 bases. The donors were healthy, HIV-negative adults with no recently reported acute infections or vaccinations. Every donor was a Caucasian adult residing in Nashville, Tennessee, USA. CD4+ T cells were enriched by magnetic negative selection; naive cells were then positively selected on CD45RA, and the negative fraction formed the memory subset. After blood collection by leukapheresis, PBMCs were isolated using Ficoll-Histopaque density gradient centrifugation and then cryopreserved in the vapor phase of liquid nitrogen. Analytical flow cytometry was used to check the purity and quantity of each magnetically sorted T cell population. Each sorted fraction had its genomic DNA isolated and then quantified by UV absorbance on a Nanodrop 2000c.

Sequencing was performed on naive CD4+ T cells sorted from blood. Read against the paper, the sample's cell subset or site label means: CD45RA+ positively selected. The clonotype comes from a man in his late teens or twenties in good health. In this chain, TRBV6-6 is recombined with TRBJ1-4, with a tentative D gene TRBD1 over 5 matching bases. The DNA sequence follows: TGTGCCAGCAGTTACTTTGGAGGGGCCTCCGAGAAGCTGTTTTTT. It translates to CASSYFGGASEKLFF.